A selection of T cell receptor beta chains follows, all from one sample in a study of STAT5B mutations in CD4+ large granular lymphocyte leukemia. The assay was immunoSEQ multiplex PCR, and TCRdb's table has in-frame clones only and misses some. This sample yields more than 25,000 clones, of which around 81% are seen a single time; 0.25% to 0.35% belongs to the top ten. Sequencing input: CD4+ T cells from blood buffy coats. The receptors come from a human donor in good health. Each CDR3 is given with its conserved first and last residue. D genes are given only for firm matches. Expanded clones are given a class, and other clones once, few, many or no size at all.

>.|TRBV28|16|TRBJ2-1|.
TGTGCCAGCTTCAGCCTACAGGGTGGGACATACAATGAGCAGTTCTTC
CASFSLQGGTYNEQFF
>.|TRBV29-1|15|TRBJ2-5|TRBD2
TGCAGCGTTCCCCAGGGAGGGGTGGTCTGGGAGACCCAGTACTTC
CSVPQGGVVWETQYF
>.|TRBV7-2|15|TRBJ2-1|.
TGTGCCAGCAGACCTACTAGGACTTCCTACAATGAGCAGTTCTTC
CASRPTRTSYNEQFF
>.|TRBV21-1|14|TRBJ2-7|.
TGTGCCAGCAGCCACGGGCAATTTAAGGGCGAGCAGTACTTC
CASSHGQFKGEQYF
>.|TRBV27|19|TRBJ2-7|.
TGTGCCAGCAGTTCTTATAACTTCCTAGCCCCCCGTAACTCCTACGAGCAGTACTTC
CASSSYNFLAPRNSYEQYF
>once|TRBV7-9|15|TRBJ1-4|TRBD1
TGTGCGATCGGACAGGGGGCCTCAACTAATGAAAAACTGTTTTTT
CAIGQGASTNEKLFF
>few|TRBV4-2|13|TRBJ1-1|.
TGTGCCAGCAGCCAACAGGAGAACACTGAAGCTTTCTTT
CASSQQENTEAFF
>.|TRBV10-3|14|TRBJ2-3|TRBD2
TGTGCCATCAGTGATAGCGGGGGGACAGATACGCAGTATTTT
CAISDSGGTDTQYF
>.|TRBV6-1|18|TRBJ2-3|.
TGTGCCAGCAGTGATCAGAGGTGGGGATCTACTAGCACAGATACGCAGTATTTT
CASSDQRWGSTSTDTQYF
>.|TRBV4-3|15|TRBJ2-1|.
TGCGCCAGCAGCCAGGATCGTCTGGCGCTAGGTGAGCAGTTCTTC
CASSQDRLALGEQFF
>.|TRBV4-3|17|TRBJ2-4|TRBD2
TGCGCCAGCAGCCAAATACTAGCGGGAGAATCCAAAAACATTCAGTACTTC
CASSQILAGESKNIQYF
>.|TRBV27|17|TRBJ2-1|TRBD2
TGTGCCAGCAGTCCTCAGAATCTAGCGGGGGGGACTAGGCAGCAGTTCTTC
CASSPQNLAGGTRQQFF
>.|TRBV27|16|TRBJ1-6|.
TGTGCCAGCAGTTTAGATCCGGATTCCTATAATTCACCCCTCCACTTT
CASSLDPDSYNSPLHF
>.|TRBV5-1|14|TRBJ2-1|TRBD2
TGCGCCAGCAGCTTGCTAGCGGGGTACAATGAGCAGTTCTTC
CASSLLAGYNEQFF
>.|TRBV5-1|16|TRBJ2-5|TRBD1
TGCGCCAGCAGCCGCCGGGACAGGGAAGAGGGAGAGACCCAGTACTTC
CASSRRDREEGETQYF
>.|TRBV10-3|14|TRBJ1-2|.
TGTGCCATCAGTGAGTCGGGGAGAAACTATGGCTACACCTTC
CAISESGRNYGYTF
>.|TRBV25-1|13|TRBJ2-5|.
TGTGCCAGCAGTGATTCCCCTAAAGAGACCCAGTACTTC
CASSDSPKETQYF
>.|TRBV4-1|16|TRBJ2-2|.
TGCGCCAGCAGCCAAGAACCTAATGCGAACACCGGGGAGCTGTTTTTT
CASSQEPNANTGELFF
>.|TRBV27|13|TRBJ1-2|TRBD1
TGTGCCAGCACCGCTGCAGGGGGAGGGGGCTACACCTTC
CASTAAGGGGYTF
>few|TRBV4-1|13|TRBJ2-1|.
TGCGCCAGCAGCCTCCCATCAGAGGATGAGCAGTTCTTC
CASSLPSEDEQFF
>.|TRBV28|16|TRBJ1-2|.
TGTGCCAGCAGTGCAACCCCGGGGGCGGGATCCTATGGCTACACCTTC
CASSATPGAGSYGYTF
>.|TRBV5-1|14|TRBJ2-3|TRBD1
TGCGCCAGCGGGCGGACAGGGGGCACAGATACGCAGTATTTT
CASGRTGGTDTQYF
>few|TRBV10-3|13|TRBJ1-2|.
TGTGCCATCAGTGAGGATTTGAGGGATGGCTACACCTTC
CAISEDLRDGYTF
>.|TRBV27|15|TRBJ2-3|TRBD2
TGTGCCAGCAGTCTAGGACTAGCGCGCACAGATACGCAGTATTTT
CASSLGLARTDTQYF
>.|TRBV18|14|TRBJ2-2|TRBD1
TGTGCCAGCTCACAGGGACAGGGAACCGGGGAGCTGTTTTTT
CASSQGQGTGELFF
>.|TRBV5-4|18|TRBJ2-1|.
TGTGCCAGCAGTCCTAGTCCGGCCCGCAGTGAGAGATACAATGAGCAGTTCTTC
CASSPSPARSERYNEQFF
>.|TRBV6-6|16|TRBJ1-1|TRBD1
TGTGCCAGCAGCCCTATACTACAGGGGATGAACACTGAAGCTTTCTTT
CASSPILQGMNTEAFF
>.|TRBV7-9|15|TRBJ2-5|TRBD1
TGTGCCAGCACCCCAGGACAGGGCTGGAGCGAGACCCAGTACTTC
CASTPGQGWSETQYF
>once|TRBV28|13|TRBJ2-2|.
TGTGCCACCCCAGGGGATCGGTCCGGGGAGCTGTTTTTT
CATPGDRSGELFF
>.|TRBV27|16|TRBJ2-6|.
TGTGCCAGCGGGACGGTCTTTACCTCTGGGGCCAACGTCCTGACTTTC
CASGTVFTSGANVLTF
>.|TRBV18|16|TRBJ2-6|.
TGTGCCAGCTCACCACCAAGGGGGTCAGGGGCCAACGTCCTGACTTTC
CASSPPRGSGANVLTF
>.|TRBV7-9|17|TRBJ2-5|.
TGTGCCAGCAGCTTGGGGGTGACTCGGTTAGCGAGAGAGACCCAGTACTTC
CASSLGVTRLARETQYF
>.|TRBV7-2|14|TRBJ1-2|TRBD1
TGTGCCAGCAGCCTCCGGGACAGCAACTATGGCTACACCTTC
CASSLRDSNYGYTF
>.|TRBV15|18|TRBJ1-3|.
TGTGCCACCAGCAGAGATCGTTCCTTGTGGGGAACTGGAAACACCATATATTTT
CATSRDRSLWGTGNTIYF
>.|TRBV15|13|TRBJ2-7|.
TGTGCCACCAGCAGGGACATTTCCTACGAGCAGTACTTC
CATSRDISYEQYF
>once|TRBV29-1|15|TRBJ1-4|.
TGCAGCGTTGAAGAGGGGGGGGACCCTAATGAAAAACTGTTTTTT
CSVEEGGDPNEKLFF
>.|TRBV4-1|17|TRBJ2-5|TRBD2
TGCGCCAGCAGCCAAGCTATAAGCTGGGCGGGGGGCCAGGCCCAGTACTTC
CASSQAISWAGGQAQYF
>.|TRBV19|14|TRBJ2-2|.
TGTGCCAGTACCGTACCCCAGGCTACCGGGGAGCTGTTTTTT
CASTVPQATGELFF
>.|TRBV11-2|14|TRBJ1-2|TRBD1
TGTGCCAGCAGCCCTTGGACAGGGGGAAAGGACTACACCTTC
CASSPWTGGKDYTF
>once|TRBV6-5|13|TRBJ1-2|.
TGTGCCAGCAGTTACTCGGGGGTTAGGGGCTACACCTTC
CASSYSGVRGYTF
>few|TRBV5-6|13|TRBJ1-2|TRBD1
TGTGCCAGCAGCCCGGGGACAGGGCAAGGCTACACCTTC
CASSPGTGQGYTF
>once|TRBV2|15|TRBJ2-7|TRBD2
TGTGCCAGCAGATGGCAGCGGGAGACAACCTACGAGCAGTACTTC
CASRWQRETTYEQYF
>.|TRBV6-5|13|TRBJ2-2|.
TGTGCCAGCAGTCGCCGCCCCACCGGGGAGCTGTTTTTT
CASSRRPTGELFF
>once|TRBV7-3|14|TRBJ2-5|.
TGTGCCAGCAGCTCCGTTGGACAGAAAGAGACCCAGTACTTC
CASSSVGQKETQYF
>.|TRBV5-4|16|TRBJ1-5|.
TGTGCCAGCAGCACCGGGGGGCAGGGGCAGAATCAGCCCCAGCATTTT
CASSTGGQGQNQPQHF
>.|TRBV6-1|15|TRBJ2-7|.
TGTGCCAGCAGCTTCAGCGAAACCGGCTCCTACGAGCAGTACTTC
CASSFSETGSYEQYF
>.|TRBV5-4|14|TRBJ2-3|TRBD2
TGTGCCAGCAGCCCGGGGAGGGCCACAGATACGCAGTATTTT
CASSPGRATDTQYF